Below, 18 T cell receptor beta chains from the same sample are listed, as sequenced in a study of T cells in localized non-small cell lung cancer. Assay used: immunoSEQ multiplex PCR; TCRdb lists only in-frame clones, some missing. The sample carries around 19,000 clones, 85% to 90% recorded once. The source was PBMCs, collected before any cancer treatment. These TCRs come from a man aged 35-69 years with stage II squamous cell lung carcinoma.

CDR3 protein: CAWILPGARYGYTF. In DNA, the CDR3 is TGTGCCTGGATACTCCCCGGGGCCCGCTATGGCTACACCTTC. V is TRBV30 and J is TRBJ1-2; D is possibly TRBD1 (5 bases). This CDR3 has 14 amino acids. V was clipped by 4 bases and J by 4 bases, with 16 bases between them. Germline CDR1 reads GTSNPN; CDR2 reads SVGIG (reference sequence).

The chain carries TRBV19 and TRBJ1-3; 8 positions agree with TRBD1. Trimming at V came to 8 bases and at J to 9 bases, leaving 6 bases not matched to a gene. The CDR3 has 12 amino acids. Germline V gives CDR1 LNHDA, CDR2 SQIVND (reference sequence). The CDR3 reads CASGQGRATIYF. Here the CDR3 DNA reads TGTGCCAGTGGACAGGGACGGGCCACCATATATTTT.

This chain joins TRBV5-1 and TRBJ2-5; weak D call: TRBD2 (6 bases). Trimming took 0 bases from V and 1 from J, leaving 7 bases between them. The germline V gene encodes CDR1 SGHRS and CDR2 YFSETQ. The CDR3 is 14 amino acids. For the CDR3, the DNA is TGCGCCAGCAGCTTGGGGGGGGTCCAAGAGACCCAGTACTTC. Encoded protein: CASSLGGVQETQYF.

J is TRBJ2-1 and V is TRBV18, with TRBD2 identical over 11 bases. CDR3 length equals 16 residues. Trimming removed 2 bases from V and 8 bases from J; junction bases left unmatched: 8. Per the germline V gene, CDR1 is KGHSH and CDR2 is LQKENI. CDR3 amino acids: CASSPSLAGGGYEQFF. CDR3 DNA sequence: TGTGCCAGCTCACCATCCCTAGCGGGAGGTGGCTATGAGCAGTTCTTC.

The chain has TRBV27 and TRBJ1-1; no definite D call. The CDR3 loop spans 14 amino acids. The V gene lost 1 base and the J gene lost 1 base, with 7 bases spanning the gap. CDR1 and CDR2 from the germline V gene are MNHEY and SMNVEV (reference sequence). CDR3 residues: CASSLFSRNTEAFF. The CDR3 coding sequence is TGTGCCAGCAGTTTATTCAGTAGGAACACTGAAGCTTTCTTT.

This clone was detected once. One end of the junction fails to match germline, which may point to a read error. In DNA, the CDR3 is TGTGCCAGCAGCCTAGCGAGATCGACCTATAACAATGAGCAGTTCTTC. Translating it yields CASSLARSTYNNEQFF. The chain employs TRBV7-2 and TRBJ2-1; D might be TRBD2 (6 bases). From germline, CDR1 is SGHTA and CDR2 FQGNSA. This CDR3 has 16 amino acids.

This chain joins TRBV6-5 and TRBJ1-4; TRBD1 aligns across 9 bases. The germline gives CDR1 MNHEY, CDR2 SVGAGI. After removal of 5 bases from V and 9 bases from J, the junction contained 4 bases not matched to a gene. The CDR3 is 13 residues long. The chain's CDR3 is CASSTGGAKKLFF. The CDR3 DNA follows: TGTGCCAGCAGTACAGGGGGCGCGAAAAAACTGTTTTTT.

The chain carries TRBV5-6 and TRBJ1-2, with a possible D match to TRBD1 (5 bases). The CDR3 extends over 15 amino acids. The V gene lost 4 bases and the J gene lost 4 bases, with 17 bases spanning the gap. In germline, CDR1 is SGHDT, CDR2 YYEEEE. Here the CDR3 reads CASSPYTQGGYGYTF. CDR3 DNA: TGTGCCAGCAGCCCCTACACCCAGGGAGGCTATGGCTACACCTTC.

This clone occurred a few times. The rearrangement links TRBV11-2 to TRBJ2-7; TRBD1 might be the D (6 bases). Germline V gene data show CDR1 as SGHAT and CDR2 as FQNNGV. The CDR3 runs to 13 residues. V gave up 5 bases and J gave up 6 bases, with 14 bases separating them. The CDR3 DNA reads TGTGCCAGCAGCCAACAGGGTCGTGGCGAGCAGTACTTC. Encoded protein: CASSQQGRGEQYF.

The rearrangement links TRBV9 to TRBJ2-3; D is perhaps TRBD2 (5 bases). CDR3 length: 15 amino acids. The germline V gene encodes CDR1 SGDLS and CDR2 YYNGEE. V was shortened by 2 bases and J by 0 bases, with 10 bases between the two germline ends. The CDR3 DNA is TGTGCCAGCAGCGTCACTAGAGCTAGCACAGATACGCAGTATTTT. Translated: CASSVTRASTDTQYF.

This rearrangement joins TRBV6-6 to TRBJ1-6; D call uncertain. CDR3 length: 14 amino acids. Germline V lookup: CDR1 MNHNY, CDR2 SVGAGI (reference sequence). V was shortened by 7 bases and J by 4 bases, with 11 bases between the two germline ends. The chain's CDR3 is CASTSERYNSPLHF. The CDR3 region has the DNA TGTGCCAGCACGAGCGAAAGATATAATTCACCCCTCCACTTT.

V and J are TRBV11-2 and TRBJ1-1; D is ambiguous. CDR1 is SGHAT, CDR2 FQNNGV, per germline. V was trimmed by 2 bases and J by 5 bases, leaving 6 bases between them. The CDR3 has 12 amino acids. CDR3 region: CASSLWRTEAFF. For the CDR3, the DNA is TGTGCCAGCAGCTTATGGCGGACTGAAGCTTTCTTT.

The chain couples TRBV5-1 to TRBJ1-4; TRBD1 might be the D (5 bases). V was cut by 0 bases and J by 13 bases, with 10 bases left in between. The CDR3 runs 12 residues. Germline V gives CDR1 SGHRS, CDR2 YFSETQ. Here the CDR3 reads CASSLGQGRLFF. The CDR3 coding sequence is TGCGCCAGCAGCTTGGGGCAGGGTAGACTGTTTTTT.

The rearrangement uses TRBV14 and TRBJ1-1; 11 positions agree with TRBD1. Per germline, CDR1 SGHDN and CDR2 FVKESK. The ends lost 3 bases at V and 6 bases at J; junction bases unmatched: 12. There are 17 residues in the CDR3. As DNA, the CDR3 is TGTGCCAGCAGCCAGAGGACAGGGGGCGTGAATTTTGCTGAAGCTTTCTTT. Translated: CASSQRTGGVNFAEAFF.

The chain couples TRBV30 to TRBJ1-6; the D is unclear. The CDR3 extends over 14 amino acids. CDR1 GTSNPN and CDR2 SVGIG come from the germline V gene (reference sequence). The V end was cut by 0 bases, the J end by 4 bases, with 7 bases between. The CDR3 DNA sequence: TGTGCCTGGAGTGTGACGTCTTATAATTCACCCCTCCACTTT. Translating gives CAWSVTSYNSPLHF.

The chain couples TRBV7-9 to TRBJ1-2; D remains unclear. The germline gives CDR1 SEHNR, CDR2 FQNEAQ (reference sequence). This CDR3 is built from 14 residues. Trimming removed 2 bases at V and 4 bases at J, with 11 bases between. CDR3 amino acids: CASSLRAGLYGYTF. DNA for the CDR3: TGTGCCAGCAGCTTAAGGGCCGGCCTCTATGGCTACACCTTC.

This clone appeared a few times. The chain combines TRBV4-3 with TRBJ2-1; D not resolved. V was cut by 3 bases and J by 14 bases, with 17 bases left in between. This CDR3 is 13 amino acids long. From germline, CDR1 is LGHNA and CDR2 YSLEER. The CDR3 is CASSHPYGVVEFF. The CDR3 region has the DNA TGCGCCAGCAGCCACCCCTACGGCGTAGTTGAGTTCTTC.

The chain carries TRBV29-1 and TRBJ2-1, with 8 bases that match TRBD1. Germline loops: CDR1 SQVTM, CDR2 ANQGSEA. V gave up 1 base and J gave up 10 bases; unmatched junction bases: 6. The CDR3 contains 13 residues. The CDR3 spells CSVEGQGFEEQFF. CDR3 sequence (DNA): TGCAGCGTTGAAGGACAGGGGTTCGAAGAGCAGTTCTTC.